This note documents a single T cell receptor (beta chain) sequence. Libraries were prepared by immunoSEQ multiplex PCR; TCRdb keeps only in-frame clonotypes and omits some of them. This sample yields over 150,000 clones, of which approximately 94% are seen a single time; approximately 1.5% belongs to the top ten. These data belong to a study of control samples from healthy donors and cancer patients. Germline V gene lookup returns CDR1 SEHNR and CDR2 FQNEAQ (reference sequence). The CDR3 consists of 13 residues. Unmatched junction bases numbered 4, after V lost 7 bases and J lost 4 bases. The sample comprised blood. The clonotype was recovered from a woman aged 18-30 years in good health. The chain joins TRBV7-9 to TRBJ2-5; 9 positions agree with TRBD1. CDR3 nucleotides: TGTGCCAGCAACCTACAGGGGGCAGAGACCCAGTACTTC. It encodes CASNLQGAETQYF. Complete variable domain (other parts from reference TRBV7-9 and TRBJ2-5): DTGVSQNPRHKITKRGQNVTFRCDPISEHNRLYWYRQTLGQGPEFLTYFQNEAQLEKSRLLSDRFSAERPKGSFSTLEIQRTEQGDSAMYLCASNLQGAETQYFGPGTRLLVL.